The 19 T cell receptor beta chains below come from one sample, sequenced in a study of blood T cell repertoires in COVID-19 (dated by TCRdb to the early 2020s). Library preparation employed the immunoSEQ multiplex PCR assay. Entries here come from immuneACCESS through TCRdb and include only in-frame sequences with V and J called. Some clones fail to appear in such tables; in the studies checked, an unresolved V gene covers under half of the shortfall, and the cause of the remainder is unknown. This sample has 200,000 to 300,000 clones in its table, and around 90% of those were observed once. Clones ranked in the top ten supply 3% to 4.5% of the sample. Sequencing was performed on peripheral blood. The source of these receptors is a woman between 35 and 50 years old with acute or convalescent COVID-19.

This chain's CDR3 is CASSLTGEMSSPLHF. Written as DNA, the CDR3 is TGTGCCAGTAGCCTTACAGGGGAGATGAGTTCACCCCTCCACTTT. The J gene is TRBJ1-6, the V gene TRBV19; 7 bases are a match to TRBD1. The CDR3 contains 15 residues. The J segment lost 9 bases and the V segment lost 6 bases, leaving 11 bases of the junction unmatched. Per the germline V gene, CDR1 is LNHDA and CDR2 is SQIVND (reference sequence).

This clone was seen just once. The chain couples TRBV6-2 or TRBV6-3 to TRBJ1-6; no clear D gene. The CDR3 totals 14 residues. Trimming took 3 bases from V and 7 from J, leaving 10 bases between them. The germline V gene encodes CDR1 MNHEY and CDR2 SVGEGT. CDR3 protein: CASSYSHSNSPLHF. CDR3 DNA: TGTGCCAGCAGTTATTCCCACTCCAATTCACCCCTCCACTTT.

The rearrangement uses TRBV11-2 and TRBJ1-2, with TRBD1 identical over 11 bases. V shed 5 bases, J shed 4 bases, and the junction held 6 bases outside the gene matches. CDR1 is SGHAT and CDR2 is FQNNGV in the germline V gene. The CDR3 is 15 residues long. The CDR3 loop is CASSVDRGPFYGYTF. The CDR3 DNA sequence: TGTGCCAGCAGCGTGGACAGGGGGCCTTTCTATGGCTACACCTTC.

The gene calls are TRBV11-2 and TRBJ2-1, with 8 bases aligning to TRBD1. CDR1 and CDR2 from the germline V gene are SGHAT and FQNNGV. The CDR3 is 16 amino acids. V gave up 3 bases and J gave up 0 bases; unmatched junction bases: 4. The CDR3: CASSFRQGSSYNEQFF. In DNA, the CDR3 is TGTGCCAGCAGCTTTCGACAGGGGAGCTCCTACAATGAGCAGTTCTTC.

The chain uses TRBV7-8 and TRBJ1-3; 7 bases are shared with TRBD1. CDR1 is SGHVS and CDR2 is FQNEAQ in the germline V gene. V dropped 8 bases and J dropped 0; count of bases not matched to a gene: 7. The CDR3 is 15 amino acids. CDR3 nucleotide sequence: TGTGCCAGCTCCCCGCGGGACAGCTCTGGAAACACCATATATTTT. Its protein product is CASSPRDSSGNTIYF.

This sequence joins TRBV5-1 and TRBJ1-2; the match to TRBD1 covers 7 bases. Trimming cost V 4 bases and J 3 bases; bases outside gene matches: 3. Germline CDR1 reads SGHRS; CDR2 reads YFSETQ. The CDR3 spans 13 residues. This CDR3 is CASSHDRDYGYTF. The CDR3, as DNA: TGCGCCAGCAGCCACGACAGGGACTATGGCTACACCTTC.

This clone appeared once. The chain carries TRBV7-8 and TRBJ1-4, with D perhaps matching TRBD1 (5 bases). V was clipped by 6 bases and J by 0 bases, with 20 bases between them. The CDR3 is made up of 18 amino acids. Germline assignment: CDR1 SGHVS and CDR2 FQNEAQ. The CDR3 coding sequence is TGTGCCAGCAGTCGCCGGACGGGGGGAGTTTCAACTAATGAAAAACTGTTTTTT. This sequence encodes CASSRRTGGVSTNEKLFF.

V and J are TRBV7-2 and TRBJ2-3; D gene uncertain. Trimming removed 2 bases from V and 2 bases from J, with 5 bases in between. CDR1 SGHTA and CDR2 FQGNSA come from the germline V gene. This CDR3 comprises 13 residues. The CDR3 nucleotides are TGTGCCAGCAGCTTACCGTTCACAGATACGCAGTATTTT. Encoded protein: CASSLPFTDTQYF.

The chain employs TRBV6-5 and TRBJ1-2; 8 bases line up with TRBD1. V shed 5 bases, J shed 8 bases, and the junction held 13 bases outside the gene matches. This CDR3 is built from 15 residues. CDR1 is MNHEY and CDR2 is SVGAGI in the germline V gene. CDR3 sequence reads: CASSRGSDRGQGYTF. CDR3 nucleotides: TGTGCCAGCAGTAGGGGGAGCGACAGGGGTCAAGGCTACACCTTC.

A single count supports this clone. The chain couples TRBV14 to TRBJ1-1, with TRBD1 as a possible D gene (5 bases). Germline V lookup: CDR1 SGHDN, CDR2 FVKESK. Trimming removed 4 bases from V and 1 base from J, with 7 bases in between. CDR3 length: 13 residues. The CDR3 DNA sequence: TGTGCCAGCAGCCGCCAGGGGAACACTGAAGCTTTCTTT. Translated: CASSRQGNTEAFF.

The CDR3 coding sequence is TGTGCCAGCAGAGGACACCGCACAGATACGCAGTATTTT. Translating it yields CASRGHRTDTQYF. The rearrangement links TRBV12-3 or TRBV12-4 to TRBJ2-3; D perhaps matches TRBD1 (5 bases). The CDR3 is 13 residues long. The V gene lost 6 bases and the J gene lost 1 base, with 8 bases spanning the gap.

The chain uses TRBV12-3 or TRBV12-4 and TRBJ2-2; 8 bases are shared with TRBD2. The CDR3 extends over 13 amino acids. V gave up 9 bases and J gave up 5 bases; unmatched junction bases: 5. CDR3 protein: CASTGGLTGELFF. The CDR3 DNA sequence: TGTGCCAGTACGGGGGGGCTAACCGGGGAGCTGTTTTTT.

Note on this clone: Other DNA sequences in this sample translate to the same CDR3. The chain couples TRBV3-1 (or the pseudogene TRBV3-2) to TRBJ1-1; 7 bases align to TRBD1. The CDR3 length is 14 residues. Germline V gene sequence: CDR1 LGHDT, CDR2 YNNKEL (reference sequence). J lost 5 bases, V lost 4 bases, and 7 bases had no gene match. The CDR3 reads CASSPHRGGTEAFF. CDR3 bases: TGTGCCAGCAGCCCTCACAGGGGAGGTACTGAAGCTTTCTTT.

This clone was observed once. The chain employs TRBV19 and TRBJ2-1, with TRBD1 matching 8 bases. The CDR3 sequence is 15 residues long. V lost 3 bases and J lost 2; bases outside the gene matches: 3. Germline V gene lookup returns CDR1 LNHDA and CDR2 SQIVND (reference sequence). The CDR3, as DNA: TGTGCCAGTAGTATTGGACAGGGACCCTACAATGAGCAGTTCTTC. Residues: CASSIGQGPYNEQFF.

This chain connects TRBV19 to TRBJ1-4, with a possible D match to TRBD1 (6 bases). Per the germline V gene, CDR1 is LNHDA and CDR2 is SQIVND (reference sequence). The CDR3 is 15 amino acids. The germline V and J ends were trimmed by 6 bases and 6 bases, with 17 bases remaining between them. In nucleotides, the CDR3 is TGTGCCAGTAGAGTAAGGGGGGGTTCGGATGAAAAACTGTTTTTT. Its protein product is CASRVRGGSDEKLFF.

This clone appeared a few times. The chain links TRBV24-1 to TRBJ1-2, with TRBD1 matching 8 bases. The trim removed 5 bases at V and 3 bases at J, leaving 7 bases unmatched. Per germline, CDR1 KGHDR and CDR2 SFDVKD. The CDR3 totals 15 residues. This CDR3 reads CATSGRQGRDYGYTF. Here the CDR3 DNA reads TGTGCCACCAGTGGTAGACAGGGGCGGGACTATGGCTACACCTTC.

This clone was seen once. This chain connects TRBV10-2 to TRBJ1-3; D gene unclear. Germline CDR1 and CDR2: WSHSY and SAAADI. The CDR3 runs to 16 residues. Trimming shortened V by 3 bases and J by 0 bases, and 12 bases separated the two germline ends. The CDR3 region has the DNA TGCGCCAGCAGTGATCCAGTCCTCAGCTCTGGAAACACCATATATTTT. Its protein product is CASSDPVLSSGNTIYF.

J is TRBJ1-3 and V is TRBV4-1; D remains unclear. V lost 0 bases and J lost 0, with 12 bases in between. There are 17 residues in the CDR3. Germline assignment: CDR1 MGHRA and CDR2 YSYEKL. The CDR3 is CASSQDYRGFSGNTIYF. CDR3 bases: TGCGCCAGCAGCCAAGATTATCGGGGTTTCTCTGGAAACACCATATATTTT.

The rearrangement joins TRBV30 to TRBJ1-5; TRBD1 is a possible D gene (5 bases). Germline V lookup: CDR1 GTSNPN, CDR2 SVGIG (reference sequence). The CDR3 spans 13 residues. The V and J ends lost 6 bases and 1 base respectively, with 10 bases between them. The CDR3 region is CACEQGSNQPQHF. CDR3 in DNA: TGTGCCTGCGAGCAGGGAAGCAATCAGCCCCAGCATTTT.